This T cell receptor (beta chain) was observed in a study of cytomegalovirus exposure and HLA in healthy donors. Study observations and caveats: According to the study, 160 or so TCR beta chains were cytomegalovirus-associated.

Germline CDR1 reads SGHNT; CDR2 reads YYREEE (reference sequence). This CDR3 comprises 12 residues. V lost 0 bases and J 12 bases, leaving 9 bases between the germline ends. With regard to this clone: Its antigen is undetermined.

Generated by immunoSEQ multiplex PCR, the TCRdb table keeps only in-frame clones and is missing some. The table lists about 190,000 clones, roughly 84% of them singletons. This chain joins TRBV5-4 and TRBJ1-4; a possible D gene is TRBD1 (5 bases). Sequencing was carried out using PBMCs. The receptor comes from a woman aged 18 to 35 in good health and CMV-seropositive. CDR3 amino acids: CASSLVGGELFF. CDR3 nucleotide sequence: TGTGCCAGCAGCTTGGTGGGGGGGGAACTGTTTTTT.